This T cell receptor beta chain is drawn from a study of cytomegalovirus exposure and HLA in healthy donors (TCRdb year 2017). In the study overall: According to an earlier analysis of 587 of the donors, 150 million to 200 million T cells yielded 117 million unique TCR beta sequences and about 300 Gb of sequence data. Every discovery cohort repertoire had been produced on one sequencing platform. To decide whether each TCR beta V gene segment behaved as functional or pseudogenic, an earlier analysis of nearly 600 of the donors relied on high-throughput TCR beta sequencing. The study combined high-throughput TCR immunosequencing, statistical association of individual TCRs with disease status, and machine learning to predict cytomegalovirus infection status. The study aimed to test whether signatures of past pathogen exposure could be identified by cataloging public T cell receptors. Along with the approximately 620-subject first cohort, a separate validation cohort of over a hundred different subjects was used. Across approximately 400 genotyped donors of the cohort, an average of roughly 230,000 unique TCR beta nucleotide sequences per donor were sequenced, and about a sixth of those sequences were non-productive. Typing coverage differed by locus: A, B, C, DRB1 and DQB1 were typed in roughly 620-630 donors, DQA1 in about 500, DPA1 in roughly 590, and DPB1 in just under 480. The later analysis used no new phenotypic data to find candidate immune exposures, relying instead on TCR beta sequences and their occurrence across donors. The T cell repertoires of under 700 subjects were profiled by immunosequencing and related to cytomegalovirus serostatus. Approximately 300 gigabases of sequencing data and approximately 91 million unique TCR sequences made up an early release that covered 500 to 650 HLA-typed donors. Among the approximately 430 genotyped donors, approximately 76% belonged to the genetic ancestry cluster associated with self-reported Caucasian donors. To study patterns of TCR occurrence, a later analysis re-analyzed previously published TCR beta repertoires from hundreds of donors and added high-resolution HLA genotyping. Genome-wide SNP genotypes for about 60% of the 666 donors were used in a later genetic analysis, which treated that subset as a discovery cohort. Both class I and class II loci were covered by HLA typing, at four-digit resolution. Roughly 5 DR-DQ haplotypes were handled as single units for association and clustering because linkage in the cohort was strong. Donor age, sex, ethnicity and CMV serostatus were collected together with the repertoire data. Overall results and qualifications from the work: About 15 rarely observed V segments, including chromosome 9 orphons, were excluded from the earlier analysis of 550 to 700 of the donors because counts were too low. According to the authors, the approach could potentially be generalized to other disease states and immunological phenotypes. In the study, roughly 160 TCR beta chains were listed as associated with cytomegalovirus. Because HLA typing was missing for some donors at each locus, association tests included only the typed subset. Roughly uniform sequencing depth across donors was assumed in presence/absence analyses, although this assumption may not hold. In an earlier analysis of approximately 590 of the donors, most TCR beta V segments appeared in productive rearrangements about 87% or about 30% of the time, broadly matching IMGT annotations. Correlated functional status among segregating V segments might reflect linkage disequilibrium, but an unknown experimental factor could not be ruled out. In both the original and validation cohorts, the classifier was reported to diagnose cytomegalovirus status with high specificity and sensitivity. In vitro tests confirmed that a few of the cytomegalovirus-associated TCR beta chains recognize cytomegalovirus antigens. A cluster of highly shared sequence variants was judged likely to represent a technical artifact of the sequencing pipeline. Across donors, most TCR sequences were observed very rarely, whereas some public TCRs were present in many individuals. Assigning TCR associations to individual alleles was difficult when HLA alleles, especially DR and DQ, strongly co-occurred. According to a later analysis, most CMV-associated TCR beta chains appeared to be HLA-restricted, and the HLA associations seemed to be driven largely by CMV exposure. A later analysis reported that several top co-occurrence clusters appeared linked to parvovirus B19, influenza, CMV and Epstein-Barr virus. In a later analysis, TCR association rates were found to vary across HLA loci, with the most associated TCRs seen for DRB1 alleles and the fewest for HLA-C alleles. At a false discovery rate of 0.05, a later analysis linked under 20,000 TCR beta sequences to specific HLA alleles. Because the 87-base-pair reads could not distinguish some IMGT-functional V segments, including TRBV6-2 and TRBV6-3, those segments were excluded. A later genetic analysis associated a missense DCLRE1C variant with V-gene and J-gene trimming of TCR beta chains, and an independent cohort replicated the association. A later analysis found that HLA-associated TCR beta chains were more clonally expanded and had lower generation probabilities than equally common non-associated chains. A further reported finding was that TCR beta sequences accurately predicted the HLA-A and HLA-B alleles for most subjects in the first cohort. Immune exposure information for the cohort was limited to CMV serostatus. This cohort had only TCR beta chains sequenced, and the lack of alpha or paired-chain data limited which features could be detected. Compared with the 666-donor mean, donors in an Asian-associated ancestry cluster had fewer N-insertions in productive TCRs, according to a later genetic analysis.

The CDR3 runs 13 amino acids, cysteine and phenylalanine included. Only the CDR3 DNA is retained, 39 bases long and in frame from the first base. Based on the germline V gene, the CDR1 and CDR2 sequences are MNHEY and SVGAGI. The germline V and J ends show losses of 5 bases and 4 bases respectively, and no gene match explains 3 bases of the junction. In total, approximately 610 healthy bone marrow donors made up the cohort. At the time of sampling, all cohort members were nominally healthy, though unrecorded immune exposures were likely present. The donor was CMV seronegative and was included in the group of hundreds of seronegative cohort members. Each donor provided a peripheral blood sample, and peripheral blood mononuclear cells were used for TCR beta sequencing. Genomic DNA was extracted from the blood cell samples with the Qiagen DNeasy Blood Extraction Kit. This clone was detected only a few times. The antigen it recognizes is unknown. Base qualities are not recorded, but no much larger clone differs from it by a single base.

Library creation used the immunoSEQ multiplex PCR assay. For the multiplex PCR, a mixture combining 60 forward primers for TCR Vbeta segments and 13 reverse primers for TCR Jbeta segments was used. The CDR3 region of rearranged TCR beta genes was amplified from genomic DNA with a multiplex PCR assay. On the Illumina HiSeq System, the amplified TCR beta libraries were sequenced as 87-base-pair reads. The authors' analysis ran thus. A later analysis counted approximately 84 million unique TCR beta chains across the 650 to 700 repertoires, and roughly 10 million of these chains were shared by at least two donors. To remove PCR and sequencing errors, raw reads were error-corrected and collapsed into unique sequences using a nearest-neighbor algorithm that merged closely related sequences. CDR3 sequences were aligned to IMGT reference sequences to assign V, D and J gene segments. For a sequence to be retained, a match of at least six nucleotides was required to both a V gene segment and a J gene segment. Rearrangements were called productive when the CDR3 lacked stop codons and stayed in frame with V and J; all others were non-productive. CDR3 was defined by IMGT convention, running from the second conserved V-encoded cysteine to the conserved J-encoded phenylalanine. The earlier analysis of 587 of the donors excluded any sequence lacking an unambiguous match to a single V gene segment. In an earlier analysis of approximately 590 of the donors, a V segment was called functional when productive rearrangements were above 56.7%, and segregating when the standard deviation between donors exceeded 5%. A statistical classification framework was developed to diagnose cytomegalovirus status using the catalog of TCR beta chain sequences. A later analysis assigned V and J genes by comparing TCR nucleotide sequences with IMGT/GENE-DB human TR gene sequences. The TCRdist pipeline was used in a later analysis to assign CDR3 sequences and most-parsimonious VDJ recombination scenarios. A later analysis defined each TCR beta chain by its CDR3 amino acid sequence plus V-gene family, and excluded reads lacking a unique V-gene family. To address suspected cross-contamination and a sequencing artifact, a later analysis removed under 600 highly shared, low-generation-probability nucleotide sequences. A later analysis calculated a clonal expansion index for each public chain from normalized within-repertoire ranks of inferred template counts. Generation probabilities in a later analysis came from a VDJ recombination model fitted to out-of-frame rearrangements, and those results were checked against IGoR. In a later analysis, TCR-TCR, TCR-HLA and TCR-CMV co-occurrence was scored with hypergeometric tests, and a repertoire-size bias correction was applied to TCR pairs. To estimate false discovery rates, a later analysis permuted the HLA or CMV assignments 20 times. A later analysis grouped co-occurring TCRs with DBSCAN, adding TCRdist sequence similarity when clustering within HLA-allele-positive subsets. For co-occurrence clustering, repertoires with fewer than 30,000 or more than 120,000 public chains were excluded, along with roughly five repertoires with anomalous nucleotide sharing. TCRdb re-hosts the immuneACCESS table, in-frame sequences only. Its copies lack some clones; in the studies checked, an unresolved V gene accounts for under half of them, and the cause for the rest is not known. That table supplies the V and J calls and clone size; D and trimming were determined from the DNA. This sample gives under 150,000 clones in total; roughly 84% of them show up just once. The ten biggest clones cover under 2% of the sample.

The chain is encoded by TRBV6-5 joined to TRBJ1-2; TRBD1 matches 8 bases in the middle. The sequence derives from a boy between 10 and 17 years old in good health and CMV-seronegative. Sequenced input: PBMCs. The CDR3 corresponds to CASSPDRVYGYTF. Read as DNA, the sequence is TGTGCCAGCAGTCCGGACAGGGTCTATGGCTACACCTTC.